The 19 T cell receptor beta chains presented below share a single source sample, sequenced in a study of OX40 agonist ivuxolimab in advanced cancers. The method was immunoSEQ multiplex PCR; TCRdb's version includes in-frame clones alone and lacks a portion of them. The sample consists of about 19,000 clones, around 90% of them appearing once. The input for sequencing was CD4+ or CD8+ T cells sorted from blood, taken in a trial of the OX40 agonist ivuxolimab. All receptors derive from an adult with an advanced solid tumor such as melanoma, head and neck, liver or kidney cancer.

The CDR3 region is CSVSGLAGSYNEQFF. CDR3 nucleotides: TGCAGCGTGTCGGGGCTAGCGGGCTCCTACAATGAGCAGTTCTTC. The V gene is TRBV29-1, the J gene TRBJ2-1, with 8 bases identical to TRBD2. J gave up 0 bases and V 6 bases, and 7 bases lay outside the gene matches. CDR1 and CDR2 from the germline V gene are SQVTM and ANQGSEA. The CDR3 totals 15 residues.

V and J are TRBV6-6 and TRBJ2-3; D gene uncertain. Germline loops: CDR1 MNHNY, CDR2 SVGAGI (reference sequence). The CDR3 consists of 13 residues. Trimming took 7 bases from V and 1 from J, leaving 9 bases between them. The CDR3 reads CASTDAGTDTQYF. The CDR3 bases are TGTGCCAGCACCGACGCCGGCACAGATACGCAGTATTTT.

This chain links TRBV19 with TRBJ1-5; D is ambiguous. CDR3 length equals 14 residues. The germline gives CDR1 LNHDA, CDR2 SQIVND (reference sequence). V was pared by 2 bases and J by 0 bases, with 5 bases between. The CDR3 DNA sequence: TGTGCCAGTAGTATACCCTATAGCAATCAGCCCCAGCATTTT. Amino acids: CASSIPYSNQPQHF. The full variable domain, in which reference TRBV19 and TRBJ1-5 provide the parts outside the CDR3, is DGGITQSPKYLFRKEGQNVTLSCEQNLNHDAMYWYRQDPGQGLRLIYYSQIVNDFQKGDIAEGYSVSREKKESFPLTVTSAQKNPTAFYLCASSIPYSNQPQHFGDGTRLSIL.

The chain joins TRBV30 to TRBJ2-3; 8 nucleotides match TRBD1. CDR1 and CDR2 (germline): GTSNPN, SVGIG (reference sequence). Trimming at V came to 2 bases and at J to 0 bases, leaving 7 bases not matched to a gene. The CDR3 extends over 16 amino acids. In DNA form, the CDR3 reads TGTGCCTGGAGTTGGGGGACAGGAACTAGCACAGATACGCAGTATTTT. Translation: CAWSWGTGTSTDTQYF. Filled out from reference TRBV30 and TRBJ2-3, the complete variable domain reads SQTIHQWPATLVQPVGSPLSLECTVEGTSNPNLYWYRQAAGRGLQLLFYSVGIGQISSEVPQNLSASRPQDRQFILSSKKLLLSDSGFYLCAWSWGTGTSTDTQYFGPGTRLTVL.

The CDR3 region has the DNA TGTGCCAGCAGCTTAGGTGCCGGCTACGAGCAGTACTTC. Encoded protein: CASSLGAGYEQYF. The rearrangement uses TRBV11-2 and TRBJ2-7; no firm D call. Germline loops: CDR1 SGHAT, CDR2 FQNNGV. V lost 1 base to trimming and J lost 3 bases, with 7 bases between them. The CDR3 runs to 13 residues. Full variable domain (outside the CDR3, taken from reference TRBV11-2 and TRBJ2-7): EAGVAQSPRYKIIEKRQSVAFWCNPISGHATLYWYQQILGQGPKLLIQFQNNGVVDDSQLPKDRFSAERLKGVDSTLKIQPAKLEDSAVYLCASSLGAGYEQYFGPGTRLTVT.

This chain joins TRBV14 and TRBJ2-1; the D is unclear. V was cut by 2 bases and J by 0 bases, with 11 bases left in between. The germline V gene has CDR1 SGHDN and CDR2 FVKESK. The CDR3 has 16 amino acids. The CDR3 DNA reads TGTGCCAGCAGCCAATGGACCGGCCACTCCTACAATGAGCAGTTCTTC. It encodes CASSQWTGHSYNEQFF.

This chain uses TRBV27 with TRBJ2-1, with D tentatively TRBD1 or TRBD2 (5 bases each). Germline V CDR1 and CDR2: MNHEY, SMNVEV (reference sequence). The CDR3 runs 12 residues. Trimming left V 4 bases short and J 6 bases short, with 7 bases between. As DNA, the CDR3 is TGTGCCAGCAGTTGGGACCTCAATGAGCAGTTCTTC. It yields the protein CASSWDLNEQFF.

This chain connects TRBV7-6 to TRBJ2-3; 8 bases map to TRBD2. The CDR3 has 14 amino acids. CDR1 and CDR2 from the germline V gene are SGHVS and FNYEAQ. V lost 7 bases and J lost 2; bases outside the gene matches: 5. CDR3 bases: TGTGCCAGCACCTCGGGAGGGGCCACAGATACGCAGTATTTT. This translates into CASTSGGATDTQYF.

The chain has TRBV20-1 and TRBJ2-7; D uncertain. This CDR3 is 10 amino acids long. V was cut by 2 bases and J by 2 bases, with 1 base left in between. Germline CDR1 reads DFQATT; CDR2 reads SNEGSKA (reference sequence). The CDR3 coding sequence is TGCAGTGCTAGAACCTACGAGCAGTACTTC. As protein: CSARTYEQYF.

This chain links TRBV11-3 with TRBJ2-3; D gene unclear. The V gene lost 2 bases and the J gene lost 1 base, with 16 bases spanning the gap. Germline loops: CDR1 SGHNT, CDR2 YENEEA. This CDR3 spans 17 amino acids. In DNA form, the CDR3 reads TGTGCCAGCAGCTTAACCCCCCGAGTCACGGGCACAGATACGCAGTATTTT. It is translated as CASSLTPRVTGTDTQYF.

This clone occurred once. The chain joins TRBV2 to TRBJ1-1, with TRBD1 as a possible D gene (6 bases). Germline CDR1 reads SNHLY; CDR2 reads FYNNEI. The CDR3 covers 14 residues. V lost 8 bases and J lost 4, with 17 bases in between. The CDR3 bases are TGTGCCAGCGACCCGGGGGCGGGGAGCACTGAAGCTTTCTTT. Its protein product is CASDPGAGSTEAFF.

In this sample, this clone turned up a few times. The chain couples TRBV13 to TRBJ2-7, with D perhaps TRBD1 (6 bases). The CDR3 is 16 amino acids. The germline V gene encodes CDR1 PRHDT and CDR2 FYEKMQ (reference sequence). V gave up 5 bases and J gave up 0 bases, with 17 bases separating them. CDR3 DNA sequence: TGTGCCAGCAGCGCCACTTCCCGGGACACCTCCTACGAGCAGTACTTC. Amino acid sequence: CASSATSRDTSYEQYF.

This chain joins TRBV4-1 and TRBJ1-1, with D perhaps matching TRBD1 (6 bases). Trimming removed 4 bases at V and 4 bases at J, with 16 bases between. From germline, CDR1 is MGHRA and CDR2 YSYEKL. The CDR3 loop spans 15 amino acids. The CDR3 DNA sequence: TGCGCCAGCAGCCTACAGGGTGTGACGGGCACTGAAGCTTTCTTT. This codes for CASSLQGVTGTEAFF.

The J gene is TRBJ1-5, the V gene TRBV6-6, with no clear D. Germline CDR1 MNHNY, CDR2 SVGAGI (reference sequence). V was trimmed by 2 bases and J by 2 bases, leaving 4 bases between them. This CDR3 has 13 residues. For the CDR3, the DNA is TGTGCCAGCAGTTACCCGGGCAATCAGCCCCAGCATTTT. Translating gives CASSYPGNQPQHF.

V and J are TRBV6-5 and TRBJ1-5, with D possibly matching TRBD1 (5 bases). V was trimmed by 0 bases and J by 0 bases, leaving 6 bases between them. The CDR3 consists of 15 residues. CDR1 and CDR2 (germline): MNHEY, SVGAGI. CDR3 sequence: CASSYSQDSNQPQHF. The CDR3 DNA reads TGTGCCAGCAGTTACTCACAGGATAGCAATCAGCCCCAGCATTTT.

The genes are TRBV11-2 and TRBJ2-6; D gene uncertain. This CDR3 contains 14 residues. V shed 1 base and J shed 3 bases, with 4 bases lying between them. Germline loops: CDR1 SGHAT, CDR2 FQNNGV. This CDR3 reads CASSLVGGANVLTF. CDR3 DNA: TGTGCCAGCAGCTTAGTAGGTGGGGCCAACGTCCTGACTTTC.

The chain uses TRBV13 and TRBJ2-7; 8 bases map to TRBD1. J gave up 3 bases and V 3 bases, and 1 base lay outside the gene matches. In germline, CDR1 is PRHDT, CDR2 FYEKMQ (reference sequence). The CDR3 has 13 residues. The DNA for the CDR3 is TGTGCCAGCAGCTTGACAGGGGACTACGAGCAGTACTTC. Its protein product is CASSLTGDYEQYF.

V is TRBV6-5 and J is TRBJ2-5; D could derive from TRBD1 or TRBD2 (6 bases each). This CDR3 is 15 amino acids long. CDR1 is MNHEY and CDR2 is SVGAGI in the germline V gene. Trimming pared 3 bases from V and 4 bases from J, leaving 15 bases between. CDR3: CASSYSQGGGETQYF. The CDR3 region has the DNA TGTGCCAGCAGTTATTCGCAAGGAGGGGGAGAGACCCAGTACTTC.

The chain joins TRBV28 to TRBJ1-1; D is undetermined. Trimming cost V 10 bases and J 3 bases, with 12 bases left between them. The CDR3 is 12 amino acids. CDR1 and CDR2 (germline): MDHEN, SYDVKM. Here the CDR3 reads CATLARYTEAFF. The CDR3 DNA follows: TGTGCCACCCTTGCCAGATACACTGAAGCTTTCTTT.